The 25 T cell receptor beta chains given below trace back to one sample, sequenced in a study of shared clonotypes between healthy human individuals. Using immunoSEQ multiplex PCR, the repertoire was profiled, and TCRdb retains in-frame clones only, with some absent. The sample comprises around 2,100,000 clones, about 95% of which are singletons, and around 1% rests with the top ten. Naivety among CD8 cells was defined by CD45RO negativity and positive CCR7 selection, thereby excluding terminally differentiated effector memory CD45RA+ cells. Sequenced sample: naive CD8+ T cells sorted from blood. All receptors derive from a man between 18 and 35 years old in good health.

V usage is TRBV28 and J usage is TRBJ1-1; D perhaps matches TRBD1 (6 bases). The CDR3 is 15 residues long. Germline assignment: CDR1 MDHEN and CDR2 SYDVKM. V dropped 3 bases and J dropped 5 bases, with 16 bases sitting between them. CDR3 residues: CASSFHRGARTEAFF. CDR3 coding DNA: TGTGCCAGCAGTTTTCATCGGGGGGCACGGACTGAAGCTTTCTTT. Combining the CDR3 with reference TRBV28 and TRBJ1-1 gives the whole variable domain DVKVTQSSRYLVKRTGEKVFLECVQDMDHENMFWYRQDPGLGLRLIYFSYDVKMKEKGDIPEGYSVSREKKERFSLILESASTNQTSMYLCASSFHRGARTEAFFGQGTRLTVV.

To note about this clone: At the DNA level, this CDR3 is encoded by other sequences in the same sample as well. V is TRBV9 and J is TRBJ1-1, with D hard to call. V lost 0 bases, J lost 5 bases, and 8 bases lay in between. The germline gives CDR1 SGDLS, CDR2 YYNGEE. This CDR3 region has 13 residues. The CDR3 region is CASSVGGRTEAFF. The CDR3, as DNA: TGTGCCAGCAGCGTAGGGGGTAGGACTGAAGCTTTCTTT.

In the case of this clone: The sample contains more than one DNA sequence encoding this CDR3. The chain has TRBV9 and TRBJ2-1; D call uncertain. V was shortened by 2 bases and J by 4 bases, with 4 bases between the two germline ends. Germline CDR1 is SGDLS and CDR2 is YYNGEE. This CDR3 has 12 residues. The CDR3 spells CASSVGYNEQFF. Written as DNA, the CDR3 is TGTGCCAGCAGCGTCGGATACAATGAGCAGTTCTTC.

Notes on this clone: At one end the junction does not follow the germline gene, possibly because of a read error. Other nucleotide sequences from this sample produce the same CDR3. V usage is TRBV7-7 and J usage is TRBJ2-7; D gene unclear. CDR3 length: 13 residues. Germline V CDR1 and CDR2: SSHAT, FNYEAQ (reference sequence). CDR3 in DNA: TGTGCTAGCAGCTTGGCTAGGGACTACGAGCAGTACTTC. As protein: CASSLARDYEQYF.

With respect to this clone: The sample holds other DNA sequences that translate to the same CDR3. This rearrangement joins TRBV28 to TRBJ2-2; the D gene is possibly TRBD1 (6 bases). Deletions cut 2 bases from V and 3 bases from J, with 7 bases between. Germline loops: CDR1 MDHEN, CDR2 SYDVKM. CDR3 length: 14 amino acids. The CDR3 spells CASSLTGYTGELFF. CDR3 DNA: TGTGCCAGCAGTTTAACAGGGTACACCGGGGAGCTGTTTTTT.

The chain has TRBV13 and TRBJ1-3, with D unclear. The CDR3 covers 13 residues. Germline loops: CDR1 PRHDT, CDR2 FYEKMQ (reference sequence). Trimming stripped 5 bases from V and 6 bases from J, with 11 bases between. CDR3: CASSLSTENTIYF. In DNA, the CDR3 is TGTGCCAGCAGCCTATCCACAGAAAACACCATATATTTT.

The chain couples TRBV19 to TRBJ1-2, with D uncertain. V gave up 7 bases and J gave up 3 bases, with 18 bases separating them. CDR1 LNHDA and CDR2 SQIVND come from the germline V gene (reference sequence). This CDR3 contains 15 residues. CDR3 DNA sequence: TGTGCCAGTACTGATTCCCCTTTGGGGTACTATGGCTACACCTTC. Amino acids: CASTDSPLGYYGYTF.

The V call is TRBV11-2, the J call TRBJ1-2; D gene uncertain. The CDR3 covers 16 residues. Per germline, CDR1 SGHAT and CDR2 FQNNGV. The ends were cut back, 4 bases at V and 2 bases at J, with 17 bases in the middle. CDR3: CASSSKSSTYNYGYTF. DNA of the CDR3: TGTGCCAGCAGCTCCAAATCCAGTACGTACAACTATGGCTACACCTTC.

This chain joins TRBV7-6 and TRBJ2-7; 11 bases match TRBD2. The J segment lost 7 bases and the V segment lost 5 bases, leaving 7 bases of the junction unmatched. CDR1 is SGHVS and CDR2 is FNYEAQ in the germline V gene. CDR3 size: 14 residues. Here the CDR3 DNA reads TGTGCCAGCAGCCCCCGTCCTAGCGGGAGGGAGCAGTACTTC. Amino acid sequence: CASSPRPSGREQYF.

This chain links TRBV7-9 with TRBJ1-2; 9 nucleotides line up with TRBD1. Per germline, CDR1 SEHNR and CDR2 FQNEAQ (reference sequence). The CDR3 is made up of 16 amino acids. Trimming removed 5 bases from V and 7 bases from J; junction bases left unmatched: 14. CDR3 nucleotide sequence: TGTGCCAGCAGCCCCCCCTCTGGGACAGGGCAGGGTGGCTACACCTTC. Its translation is CASSPPSGTGQGGYTF.

Only a few counts were recorded for this clone. The CDR3 reads CASSYGWGQPQHF. The CDR3 nucleotides read TGTGCCAGCAGCTACGGGTGGGGTCAGCCCCAGCATTTT. The chain couples TRBV7-9 to TRBJ1-5; D is unresolved. The CDR3 loop spans 13 amino acids. V was shortened by 4 bases and J by 6 bases, with 10 bases between the two germline ends. Germline-derived CDR1 and CDR2 are SEHNR and FQNEAQ (reference sequence). Full variable domain (rest looked up from reference TRBV7-9 and TRBJ1-5): DTGVSQNPRHKITKRGQNVTFRCDPISEHNRLYWYRQTLGQGPEFLTYFQNEAQLEKSRLLSDRFSAERPKGSFSTLEIQRTEQGDSAMYLCASSYGWGQPQHFGDGTRLSIL.

The V and J genes are TRBV28 and TRBJ2-2; 7 bases map to TRBD1. The CDR3 is 15 amino acids. The V gene's germline CDR1 is MDHEN and CDR2 SYDVKM. V gave up 7 bases and J gave up 8 bases; unmatched junction bases: 13. The chain's CDR3 is CASNSFGTAGGELFF. The CDR3 nucleotides are TGTGCCAGCAATTCTTTCGGGACAGCAGGGGGGGAGCTGTTTTTT.

The chain uses TRBV5-1 and TRBJ1-1, with 10 nucleotides matching TRBD1. V gave up 4 bases and J gave up 4 bases; unmatched junction bases: 4. Per germline, CDR1 SGHRS and CDR2 YFSETQ. The CDR3 sequence is 14 residues long. CDR3 bases: TGCGCCAGCAGCCTATGGACAGGGGGCACTGAAGCTTTCTTT. Translated, it gives CASSLWTGGTEAFF.

The genes are TRBV10-1 and TRBJ2-1, with D possibly TRBD1 on 6 matching bases. V lost 3 bases to trimming and J lost 4 bases, with 10 bases between them. The CDR3 consists of 14 residues. Germline assignment: CDR1 WNHNN and CDR2 SYGVQD (reference sequence). CDR3 coding DNA: TGCGCCAGCAGTGATCAAGGGGGTTACAATGAGCAGTTCTTC. This sequence encodes CASSDQGGYNEQFF.

J is TRBJ2-7 and V is TRBV5-4; D unclear. CDR3 length: 14 amino acids. Trimming took 4 bases from V and 1 from J, leaving 12 bases between them. The germline gives CDR1 SGHNT, CDR2 YYREEE (reference sequence). The CDR3 nucleotides are TGTGCCAGCAGCGTGGACCAAGGGTCCTACGAGCAGTACTTC. Protein product: CASSVDQGSYEQYF.

V is TRBV7-2 and J is TRBJ1-5; D is ambiguous. V lost 1 base to trimming and J lost 0 bases, with 7 bases between them. This CDR3 has 15 amino acids. Per germline, CDR1 SGHTA and CDR2 FQGNSA. DNA for the CDR3: TGTGCCAGCAGCTTAGATTGGGGTAGCAATCAGCCCCAGCATTTT. Translation gives CASSLDWGSNQPQHF.

The chain carries TRBV27 and TRBJ2-3; TRBD2 might be the D (6 bases). Deletions cut 3 bases from V and 0 bases from J, with 13 bases between. CDR3 length: 16 amino acids. The germline V gene has CDR1 MNHEY and CDR2 SMNVEV (reference sequence). CDR3 loop: CASSLRGLISTDTQYF. In nucleotides, the CDR3 is TGTGCCAGCAGTTTGCGGGGATTAATAAGCACAGATACGCAGTATTTT.

The genes are TRBV5-1 and TRBJ2-6; D possibly corresponds to TRBD1 (5 bases). Germline V lookup: CDR1 SGHRS, CDR2 YFSETQ. V shed 0 bases and J shed 0 bases, with 13 bases lying between them. This CDR3 is 18 amino acids long. The CDR3 DNA follows: TGCGCCAGCAGCTTGGGCCAGGGTTTGGCCTCTGGGGCCAACGTCCTGACTTTC. The encoded protein is CASSLGQGLASGANVLTF.

The rearrangement joins TRBV10-3 to TRBJ2-1; no clear D gene. V lost 4 bases to trimming and J lost 4 bases, with 17 bases between them. This CDR3 spans 16 amino acids. Germline V gives CDR1 ENHRY, CDR2 SYGVKD. CDR3 residues: CAISANSEALYNEQFF. The CDR3 coding sequence is TGTGCCATCAGTGCAAATTCGGAAGCGCTTTACAATGAGCAGTTCTTC.

The chain carries TRBV27 and TRBJ2-3; 9 bases align to TRBD2. Germline loops: CDR1 MNHEY, CDR2 SMNVEV (reference sequence). CDR3 length: 17 amino acids. V shed 5 bases, J shed 2 bases, and the junction held 11 bases outside the gene matches. In nucleotides, the CDR3 is TGTGCCAGCAGTCCCCTTTTTGTAGCGGGGGCCACAGATACGCAGTATTTT. This gives the protein CASSPLFVAGATDTQYF.

The chain couples TRBV10-2 to TRBJ2-3, with 11 bases fitting TRBD2. With 8 bases clipped from V and 2 bases from J, the junction kept 6 bases outside the gene matches. CDR3 length: 15 amino acids. Germline CDR1 is WSHSY and CDR2 is SAAADI. The CDR3 loop reads CASLGLADYTDTQYF. The CDR3, as DNA: TGCGCCAGCTTGGGACTAGCGGACTACACAGATACGCAGTATTTT.

V and J are TRBV4-3 and TRBJ2-1; D unresolved. The germline CDR1 and CDR2 sequences are LGHNA and YSLEER. V lost 1 base, J lost 1 base, and 8 bases lay in between. CDR3 length: 15 residues. The CDR3 DNA reads TGCGCCAGCAGCCAAGGGACCAATTCCTACAATGAGCAGTTCTTC. Its translation: CASSQGTNSYNEQFF.

About this clone: The sample has other DNA sequences that encode this CDR3 too. This chain uses TRBV19 with TRBJ2-2, with a weak D call TRBD1 (5 bases). The CDR3 has 14 amino acids. V lost 1 base and J 6 bases, leaving 9 bases between the germline ends. CDR1 and CDR2 from the germline V gene are LNHDA and SQIVND (reference sequence). Written as DNA, the CDR3 is TGTGCCAGTAGTATAGGGGGCGGAGCCGGGGAGCTGTTTTTT. As protein: CASSIGGGAGELFF.

A note on this clone: A single base separates this from a much larger clone, so it may be a read error. The identical CDR3 is also encoded by other nucleotide sequences in the sample. The CDR3 protein is CASSVGGTGELFF. CDR3 nucleotides: TGTGCCAGCAGCGTTGGGGGCACCGGGGAGCTGTTTTTT. This chain joins TRBV9 and TRBJ2-2; possibly TRBD1 or TRBD2 for D (5 bases each). This CDR3 comprises 13 residues. Trimming took 2 bases from V and 4 from J, leaving 6 bases between them. Germline V gene lookup returns CDR1 SGDLS and CDR2 YYNGEE.

The chain combines TRBV6-1 with TRBJ2-7; D might be TRBD2 (7 bases). Germline V gene sequence: CDR1 MNHNS, CDR2 SASEGT. Between the trimmed V and J ends, which lost 3 bases and 12 bases, there was a span of 15 bases. This CDR3 region has 12 residues. The CDR3 DNA reads as TGTGCCAGCAGTGAGGGCGGGGGCGCGGTGTACTTC. Residues: CASSEGGGAVYF.